Listed below are T cell receptor beta chains from one sample, sequenced in a study of identifying expanded T cells in peripheral blood. TCRdb's table, derived via immunoSEQ multiplex PCR, lists solely in-frame clones and lacks some. The repertoire includes roughly 86,000 clones, 85% of them detected once, and less than 5% sits in the top ten. The sequencing input was blood. All receptors derive from a person aged 18-69 years in good health. Both conserved end residues are part of each CDR3. The order of the fields is D gene, V gene, J gene, clone size, CDR3 protein, CDR3 DNA. The D gene is left open where the match is weak. A row's size may be missing; if present it is once, few, many or a size class.

d_gene: -; v_gene: TRBV14; j_gene: TRBJ2-7; abundance: once; CDR3aa: CASSQVLFYEQYF; CDR3nt: TGTGCCAGCAGCCAAGTGCTCTTCTACGAGCAGTACTTC
d_gene: TRBD2; v_gene: TRBV4-3; j_gene: TRBJ2-3; abundance: -; CDR3aa: CASSQERWGGAGTDTQYF; CDR3nt: TGCGCCAGCAGCCAAGAACGGTGGGGGGGAGCGGGCACAGATACGCAGTATTTT
d_gene: -; v_gene: TRBV7-9; j_gene: TRBJ1-3; abundance: many; CDR3aa: CASSLVMGWESSGNTIYF; CDR3nt: TGTGCCAGCAGCTTAGTGATGGGTTGGGAGAGCTCTGGAAACACCATATATTTT
d_gene: -; v_gene: TRBV13; j_gene: TRBJ2-1; abundance: -; CDR3aa: CASSLPGSYNEQFF; CDR3nt: TGTGCCAGCAGCTTACCGGGTTCCTACAATGAGCAGTTCTTC
d_gene: TRBD1; v_gene: TRBV7-6; j_gene: TRBJ2-1; abundance: -; CDR3aa: CASSLKQGARYNEQFF; CDR3nt: TGTGCCAGCAGCTTAAAACAGGGGGCGAGGTACAATGAGCAGTTCTTC
d_gene: -; v_gene: TRBV27; j_gene: TRBJ1-2; abundance: -; CDR3aa: CASSLSRPTNYGYTF; CDR3nt: TGTGCCAGCAGTTTATCCCGGCCGACTAACTATGGCTACACCTTC
d_gene: TRBD1; v_gene: TRBV5-6; j_gene: TRBJ1-6; abundance: -; CDR3aa: CASSLPTGVNSPLHF; CDR3nt: TGTGCCAGCAGCTTGCCCACAGGGGTCAATTCACCCCTCCACTTT
d_gene: -; v_gene: TRBV18; j_gene: TRBJ1-6; abundance: -; CDR3aa: CASSPAYSYNSPLHF; CDR3nt: TGTGCCAGCTCACCCGCATACTCCTATAATTCACCCCTCCACTTT
d_gene: -; v_gene: TRBV27; j_gene: TRBJ2-1; abundance: -; CDR3aa: CASSLGGEIRIGQFF; CDR3nt: TGTGCCAGCAGTTTGGGGGGTGAGATCCGGATTGGGCAGTTCTTC
d_gene: -; v_gene: TRBV30; j_gene: TRBJ1-1; abundance: -; CDR3aa: CAWRVGQTAFF; CDR3nt: TGTGCCTGGAGAGTTGGACAGACGGCTTTCTTT
d_gene: -; v_gene: TRBV5-1; j_gene: TRBJ2-2; abundance: once; CDR3aa: CASSLGAGVTGELFF; CDR3nt: TGCGCCAGCAGCTTGGGGGCAGGGGTCACCGGGGAGCTGTTTTTT
d_gene: TRBD1; v_gene: TRBV5-1; j_gene: TRBJ2-4; abundance: -; CDR3aa: CASSPLGRQGLAKNIQYF; CDR3nt: TGCGCCAGCAGCCCCCTAGGGCGACAGGGGCTAGCCAAAAACATTCAGTACTTC
d_gene: -; v_gene: TRBV20-1; j_gene: TRBJ1-2; abundance: -; CDR3aa: CSADGGYTF; CDR3nt: TGCAGTGCCGATGGTGGCTACACCTTC
d_gene: -; v_gene: TRBV21-1; j_gene: TRBJ1-2; abundance: -; CDR3aa: CASSLNGASYGYTF; CDR3nt: TGTGCCAGCAGCTTAAACGGGGCTAGCTATGGCTACACCTTC
d_gene: TRBD2; v_gene: TRBV6-5; j_gene: TRBJ2-1; abundance: -; CDR3aa: CASSYSGTSGDEQFF; CDR3nt: TGTGCCAGCAGTTACTCGGGGACTAGCGGTGATGAGCAGTTCTTC
d_gene: -; v_gene: TRBV14; j_gene: TRBJ2-3; abundance: -; CDR3aa: CASEEYGTDTQYF; CDR3nt: TGTGCCAGCGAGGAGTATGGCACAGATACGCAGTATTTT
d_gene: -; v_gene: TRBV18; j_gene: TRBJ1-4; abundance: -; CDR3aa: CASSPPGLENEKLFF; CDR3nt: TGTGCCAGCTCACCACCTGGACTAGAGAATGAAAAACTGTTTTTT
d_gene: TRBD1; v_gene: TRBV5-1; j_gene: TRBJ2-3; abundance: -; CDR3aa: CASSFWPTGTGEFDTQYF; CDR3nt: TGCGCCAGCAGCTTCTGGCCAACCGGGACAGGGGAGTTCGATACGCAGTATTTT
d_gene: -; v_gene: TRBV5-5; j_gene: TRBJ2-7; abundance: -; CDR3aa: CASSPNRTRGSLYEQYF; CDR3nt: TGTGCCAGCAGCCCGAATAGAACCAGGGGTTCCCTTTACGAGCAGTACTTC
d_gene: TRBD1; v_gene: TRBV28; j_gene: TRBJ2-3; abundance: -; CDR3aa: CASRNLGQGWTDTQYF; CDR3nt: TGTGCCAGCAGGAACCTGGGACAGGGGTGGACAGATACGCAGTATTTT
d_gene: -; v_gene: TRBV2; j_gene: TRBJ2-3; abundance: -; CDR3aa: CASSEEEGAVADTQYF; CDR3nt: TGTGCCAGCAGTGAAGAGGAGGGGGCGGTGGCAGATACGCAGTATTTT
d_gene: TRBD1; v_gene: TRBV10-3; j_gene: TRBJ2-7; abundance: -; CDR3aa: CAIRLRDSLYEQYF; CDR3nt: TGTGCCATCAGACTCCGGGACAGTCTCTACGAGCAGTACTTC
d_gene: -; v_gene: TRBV5-6; j_gene: TRBJ1-4; abundance: -; CDR3aa: CASSPREAGEKLFF; CDR3nt: TGTGCCAGCAGCCCTAGGGAGGCTGGCGAAAAACTGTTTTTT
d_gene: -; v_gene: TRBV6-5; j_gene: TRBJ1-2; abundance: few; CDR3aa: CASSTSKVMSYTF; CDR3nt: TGTGCCAGCAGTACCTCCAAGGTTATGAGCTACACCTTC
d_gene: -; v_gene: TRBV5-6; j_gene: TRBJ1-1; abundance: -; CDR3aa: CASSFVTMNTEAFF; CDR3nt: TGTGCCAGCAGCTTCGTCACCATGAACACTGAAGCTTTCTTT
d_gene: -; v_gene: TRBV6-1; j_gene: TRBJ1-2; abundance: -; CDR3aa: CASSVRGLDPLVGYGYTF; CDR3nt: TGTGCCAGCAGTGTCCGGGGGCTGGACCCTCTCGTGGGCTATGGCTACACCTTC
d_gene: -; v_gene: TRBV5-6; j_gene: TRBJ1-2; abundance: -; CDR3aa: CASSFWALGGGYTF; CDR3nt: TGTGCCAGCAGCTTCTGGGCCCTGGGCGGTGGCTACACCTTC
d_gene: TRBD2; v_gene: TRBV19; j_gene: TRBJ2-1; abundance: -; CDR3aa: CASSPLAGGFYNEQFF; CDR3nt: TGTGCCAGTAGTCCACTAGCGGGGGGGTTCTACAATGAGCAGTTCTTC
d_gene: -; v_gene: TRBV29-1; j_gene: TRBJ2-3; abundance: -; CDR3aa: CSVQNGVRYF; CDR3nt: TGCAGCGTACAAAATGGGGTTCGGTATTTT
d_gene: -; v_gene: TRBV13; j_gene: TRBJ1-1; abundance: -; CDR3aa: CASSQNLLGHNQRFF; CDR3nt: TGTGCCAGCAGCCAAAACCTACTCGGACACAACCAGAGGTTCTTT
d_gene: -; v_gene: TRBV5-4; j_gene: TRBJ1-2; abundance: once; CDR3aa: CASSLPLFGGYTF; CDR3nt: TGTGCCAGCAGCTTGCCACTCTTCGGTGGCTACACCTTC
d_gene: TRBD1; v_gene: TRBV6-1; j_gene: TRBJ2-3; abundance: -; CDR3aa: CASSRQGADTQYF; CDR3nt: TGTGCCAGCAGCCGACAGGGCGCAGATACGCAGTATTTT
d_gene: -; v_gene: TRBV18; j_gene: TRBJ1-1; abundance: -; CDR3aa: CASSSGFPVAFF; CDR3nt: TGTGCCAGCTCGTCCGGGTTCCCGGTCGCTTTCTTT
d_gene: -; v_gene: TRBV6-5; j_gene: TRBJ1-3; abundance: -; CDR3aa: CASSSADRNTIYF; CDR3nt: TGTGCCAGCAGTTCCGCGGACAGAAACACCATATATTTT
d_gene: -; v_gene: TRBV7-2; j_gene: TRBJ2-2; abundance: few; CDR3aa: CASRNTGELFF; CDR3nt: TGTGCCAGTAGAAACACCGGGGAGCTGTTTTTT
d_gene: -; v_gene: TRBV7-2; j_gene: TRBJ1-3; abundance: once; CDR3aa: CASSLWGSGNTIYF; CDR3nt: TGTGCCAGCAGCTTATGGGGCAGCGGAAACACCATATATTTT
d_gene: -; v_gene: TRBV29-1; j_gene: TRBJ2-5; abundance: once; CDR3aa: CSVEVRGRALETQYF; CDR3nt: TGCAGCGTTGAAGTACGGGGACGCGCTTTGGAGACCCAGTACTTC
d_gene: -; v_gene: TRBV4-3; j_gene: TRBJ1-3; abundance: -; CDR3aa: CASSPGTGKAGNTIYF; CDR3nt: TGCGCCAGCAGCCCAGGCACAGGGAAGGCTGGAAACACCATATATTTT
d_gene: TRBD1; v_gene: TRBV27; j_gene: TRBJ1-6; abundance: few; CDR3aa: CASSVTGDSPLHF; CDR3nt: TGTGCCAGCAGTGTGACAGGGGATTCACCCCTCCACTTT
d_gene: -; v_gene: TRBV13; j_gene: TRBJ2-3; abundance: -; CDR3aa: CASSLGQGTVQADTQYF; CDR3nt: TGTGCCAGCAGCTTAGGCCAGGGGACCGTTCAGGCAGATACGCAGTATTTT
d_gene: TRBD1; v_gene: TRBV6-6; j_gene: TRBJ2-3; abundance: -; CDR3aa: CASSYDRGPDTQYF; CDR3nt: TGTGCCAGCAGTTACGACAGGGGGCCAGATACGCAGTATTTT
d_gene: -; v_gene: TRBV5-6; j_gene: TRBJ1-2; abundance: -; CDR3aa: CASSLDKQGWGYYGYTF; CDR3nt: TGTGCCAGCAGCCTCGACAAGCAGGGGTGGGGGTACTATGGCTACACCTTC
d_gene: -; v_gene: TRBV5-4; j_gene: TRBJ2-2; abundance: once; CDR3aa: CASSGPIGELFF; CDR3nt: TGTGCCAGCAGCGGGCCGATCGGGGAGCTGTTTTTT
d_gene: TRBD1; v_gene: TRBV6-6; j_gene: TRBJ1-1; abundance: -; CDR3aa: CASGRGDTEAFF; CDR3nt: TGTGCCAGCGGCAGGGGGGACACTGAAGCTTTCTTT
d_gene: -; v_gene: TRBV10-3; j_gene: TRBJ1-5; abundance: -; CDR3aa: CAISDRNDQPQHF; CDR3nt: TGTGCCATCAGTGACAGGAATGATCAGCCCCAGCATTTT
d_gene: -; v_gene: TRBV11-1; j_gene: TRBJ2-3; abundance: -; CDR3aa: CASSLAGGAADRATDTQYF; CDR3nt: TGTGCCAGCAGCTTAGCAGGGGGGGCCGCCGACCGTGCCACAGATACGCAGTATTTT